This entry is about one T cell receptor beta chain. The V gene lost 5 bases and the J gene lost 7 bases, with 15 bases spanning the gap. The CDR3 is 14 residues long. CDR1 is MDHEN, CDR2 SYDVKM, per germline. Naive CD8 cells, CD45RO-negative and positively selected for CCR7, excluded terminally differentiated effector memory CD45RA+ cells. The sample belongs to a study of shared clonotypes between healthy human individuals. Only in-frame clones appear in the TCRdb table, and some are missing; sequencing was by immunoSEQ multiplex PCR. The sample yields about 2.2 million clones, under 95% seen once. The chain links TRBV28 to TRBJ1-5; D is perhaps TRBD1 (6 bases). This receptor was obtained from a young man in good health. Some clones in this sample may be carry-over from other donors' samples. Sequenced material: naive CD8+ T cells from PBMCs. The CDR3 protein is CASSPLGAAQPQHF. CDR3 DNA: TGTGCCAGCAGTCCTCTGGGGGCCGCACAGCCCCAGCATTTT.